Below, 30 T cell receptor beta chains from the same sample are listed, as sequenced in a study of blood T cell repertoires in COVID-19. Assay used: immunoSEQ multiplex PCR; TCRdb lists only in-frame clones, some missing. This sample has roughly 460,000 clones, with 70% to 90% found just once. Source material: peripheral blood. These receptors came from a man between 18 and 29 years old with COVID-19, enrolled during active disease.

This clone was seen only once. V gene TRBV7-9 combines with J gene TRBJ1-1, with 8 bases lining up with TRBD1. After removal of 5 bases from V and 1 base from J, the junction contained 12 bases not matched to a gene. CDR1 is SEHNR and CDR2 is FQNEAQ in the germline V gene (reference sequence). CDR3 length: 17 residues. Written as DNA, the CDR3 is TGTGCCAGCAGCCCTAGTGGGTCGACAGGGGAGAACACTGAAGCTTTCTTT. It is translated as CASSPSGSTGENTEAFF.

The chain couples TRBV5-1 to TRBJ2-7, with D perhaps matching TRBD1 (5 bases). Trimming took 2 bases from V and 6 from J, leaving 15 bases between them. CDR1 SGHRS and CDR2 YFSETQ come from the germline V gene. This CDR3 spans 14 amino acids. DNA for the CDR3: TGCGCCAGCAGCTTCGAAGGGGCCGTCTTCGAGCAGTACTTC. It codes for CASSFEGAVFEQYF.

The chain joins TRBV28 to TRBJ1-2; 10 nucleotides line up with TRBD1. V lost 3 bases and J lost 2; bases outside the gene matches: 9. The germline CDR1 and CDR2 sequences are MDHEN and SYDVKM. The CDR3 extends over 17 amino acids. The CDR3 protein is CASSLAGTGERNYGYTF. DNA of the CDR3: TGTGCCAGCAGTTTGGCCGGGACAGGGGAGAGGAACTATGGCTACACCTTC.

The chain links TRBV5-5 to TRBJ2-7, with D uncertain. The germline V gene encodes CDR1 SGHKS and CDR2 YYEKEE (reference sequence). V was pared by 4 bases and J by 5 bases, with 19 bases between. The CDR3 loop spans 15 amino acids. The CDR3 bases are TGTGCCAGCAGCACCTTCGGCGTCTCAGGCCACGAGCAGTACTTC. It specifies CASSTFGVSGHEQYF.

The chain carries TRBV19 and TRBJ2-1; 9 bases align to TRBD2. Looked up from germline, CDR1 is LNHDA and CDR2 is SQIVND (reference sequence). The CDR3 runs 15 residues. V was pared by 8 bases and J by 0 bases, with 5 bases of the junction left unmatched. As DNA, the CDR3 is TGTGCCAGTGCCCGACTAGCGGTCTCCTACAATGAGCAGTTCTTC. Translated, it gives CASARLAVSYNEQFF.

This rearrangement joins TRBV19 to TRBJ1-3, with 7 bases fitting TRBD1. Germline V CDR1 and CDR2: LNHDA, SQIVND (reference sequence). With 4 bases clipped from V and 0 bases from J, the junction kept 6 bases outside the gene matches. The CDR3 has 16 amino acids. The CDR3, as DNA: TGTGCCAGTAGTACGTGGACAGGCATCTCTGGAAACACCATATATTTT. This codes for CASSTWTGISGNTIYF.

The genes are TRBV20-1 and TRBJ2-3; 7 bases match TRBD2. Germline V gene sequence: CDR1 DFQATT, CDR2 SNEGSKA (reference sequence). The V gene end was trimmed by 3 bases and the J gene end by 10 bases; junction bases not matched to a gene: 4. The CDR3 is 11 amino acids. The chain's CDR3 is CSASGGSPQYF. CDR3 DNA: TGCAGTGCTAGCGGGGGGAGTCCGCAGTATTTT.

The rearrangement joins TRBV28 to TRBJ1-5; weak D call: TRBD1 (6 bases). The CDR3 spans 18 residues. Trimming removed 5 bases at V and 1 base at J, with 21 bases between. Germline lookup yields CDR1 MDHEN and CDR2 SYDVKM. The CDR3 nucleotides read TGTGCCAGCAGTCCATCCCGTTTAGGGGGGGTGAGCAATCAGCCCCAGCATTTT. Residues: CASSPSRLGGVSNQPQHF.

A single count supports this clone. V usage is TRBV21-1 and J usage is TRBJ2-2; TRBD2 reflects the table's D call only, with no check against the DNA. TRBV21-1 corresponds to a pseudogene. CDR3 length: 16 residues. The CDR3 region has the DNA TGTGCCAGCAGCGCCGGACTAGCGGGGGAGACCGGGGAGCTGTTTTTT. Its protein product is CASSAGLAGETGELFF.

The chain has TRBV10-2 and TRBJ1-5, with TRBD1 identical over 8 bases. The trim removed 6 bases at V and 6 bases at J, leaving 4 bases unmatched. The germline gives CDR1 WSHSY, CDR2 SAAADI. The CDR3 loop spans 13 amino acids. The CDR3 coding sequence is TGCGCCAGCAGAACAGACAGGGGTCAGCCCCAGCATTTT. This codes for CASRTDRGQPQHF.

This rearrangement joins TRBV4-1 to TRBJ2-5; 8 nucleotides align to TRBD1. The V gene's germline CDR1 is MGHRA and CDR2 YSYEKL. This CDR3 contains 15 residues. V was pared by 3 bases and J by 2 bases, with 5 bases of the junction left unmatched. The CDR3 loop reads CASSQSRDRQETQYF. DNA for the CDR3: TGCGCCAGCAGCCAGTCCCGGGACAGGCAAGAGACCCAGTACTTC.

This chain links TRBV2 with TRBJ2-2; TRBD2 might be the D (5 bases). V was cut by 2 bases and J by 5 bases, with 12 bases left in between. Germline CDR1 reads SNHLY; CDR2 reads FYNNEI. CDR3 length equals 15 residues. In DNA, the CDR3 is TGTGCCAGCAGTGAATCTGCAGGAGGTACCGGGGAGCTGTTTTTT. Protein sequence: CASSESAGGTGELFF.

The CDR3 sequence is CASSYSIGGSSYEQYF. The CDR3 DNA sequence: TGTGCCAGCAGTTACTCGATTGGGGGGTCCTCCTACGAGCAGTACTTC. The chain uses TRBV6-5 and TRBJ2-7; a possible D gene is TRBD2 (6 bases). V gave up 0 bases and J gave up 0 bases, with 12 bases separating them. Germline loops: CDR1 MNHEY, CDR2 SVGAGI. The CDR3 loop spans 16 amino acids.

The gene calls are TRBV29-1 and TRBJ2-1; 11 nucleotides align to TRBD2. The CDR3 sequence is 15 residues long. The J segment lost 10 bases and the V segment lost 0 bases, leaving 8 bases of the junction unmatched. The germline CDR1 and CDR2 sequences are SQVTM and ANQGSEA. CDR3 in amino acids: CSVEDPGLAVREQFF. The CDR3 DNA follows: TGCAGCGTTGAAGACCCGGGACTAGCGGTCAGGGAGCAGTTCTTC.

The CDR3 spells CASTRTGEGNTIYF. Here the CDR3 DNA reads TGCGCCAGCACTAGGACAGGGGAAGGAAACACCATATATTTT. The V call is TRBV10-2, the J call TRBJ1-3; 9 positions match TRBD1. J gave up 4 bases and V 7 bases, and 5 bases lay outside the gene matches. Germline V lookup: CDR1 WSHSY, CDR2 SAAADI. This CDR3 has 14 amino acids.

The rearrangement uses TRBV6-1 and TRBJ1-3, with TRBD1 matching over 7 bases. Trimming took 4 bases from V and 5 from J; bases not matched to a gene: 11. CDR3 length: 16 residues. CDR1 is MNHNS, CDR2 SASEGT, per germline. The CDR3: CASSAGSGGWRNTIYF. For the CDR3, the DNA is TGTGCCAGCAGTGCAGGGTCAGGGGGTTGGAGAAACACCATATATTTT.

This clone was counted only a few times. The genes are TRBV6-5 and TRBJ1-2; 10 bases are a match to TRBD1. V shed 6 bases, J shed 4 bases, and the junction held 5 bases outside the gene matches. The CDR3 is made up of 14 amino acids. Per the germline V gene, CDR1 is MNHEY and CDR2 is SVGAGI. This CDR3 is CASRGTGESYGYTF. The CDR3 DNA reads as TGTGCCAGCAGGGGGACAGGGGAAAGCTATGGCTACACCTTC.

This chain links TRBV21-1 with TRBJ2-1; TRBD2 is the table's D call, not checked against the DNA. TRBV21-1 is tagged as a pseudogene. The CDR3 spans 15 residues. The CDR3 coding sequence is TGTGCCAGCAGCAAAGGTAGCGGGAGGGCCGGTGAGCAGTTCTTC. It translates to CASSKGSGRAGEQFF.

The rearrangement joins TRBV2 to TRBJ2-7, with 10 nucleotides matching TRBD2. Germline V gene data show CDR1 as SNHLY and CDR2 as FYNNEI. The CDR3 spans 15 residues. Losses at the gene ends were 6 bases for V and 5 bases for J; bases not matched to a gene: 10. The CDR3 nucleotides are TGTGCCAGCAGCCCGCTAGCGGGAGTTGGGAACGAGCAGTACTTC. Amino acid sequence: CASSPLAGVGNEQYF. The full variable domain, rest sourced from reference TRBV2 and TRBJ2-7, is EPEVTQTPSHQVTQMGQEVILRCVPISNHLYFYWYRQILGQKVEFLVSFYNNEISEKSEIFDDQFSVERPDGSNFTLKIRSTKLEDSAMYFCASSPLAGVGNEQYFGPGTRLTVT.

This clone was seen just once. The V and J genes are TRBV18 and TRBJ2-3, with 7 bases aligning to TRBD2. CDR3 size: 14 residues. Germline assignment: CDR1 KGHSH and CDR2 LQKENI. V dropped 3 bases and J dropped 1; count of bases not matched to a gene: 1. CDR3 coding DNA: TGTGCCAGCTCACCTCTAGCGGGCACAGATACGCAGTATTTT. This encodes CASSPLAGTDTQYF. Full variable domain (outside the CDR3, taken from reference TRBV18 and TRBJ2-3): NAGVMQNPRHLVRRRGQEARLRCSPMKGHSHVYWYRQLPEEGLKFMVYLQKENIIDESGMPKERFSAEFPKEGPSILRIQQVVRGDSAAYFCASSPLAGTDTQYFGPGTRLTVL.

The chain uses TRBV6-5 and TRBJ1-2, with 7 bases matching TRBD1. J lost 1 base, V lost 5 bases, and 4 bases had no gene match. This CDR3 has 14 amino acids. Germline V gene lookup returns CDR1 MNHEY and CDR2 SVGAGI. The CDR3 loop is CASSNRGGNYGYTF. The CDR3 DNA sequence: TGTGCCAGCAGTAACAGGGGCGGTAACTATGGCTACACCTTC.

This sequence joins TRBV7-8 and TRBJ2-7, with 10 nucleotides matching TRBD2. The CDR3 sequence is 15 residues long. From germline, CDR1 is SGHVS and CDR2 FQNEAQ. V was pared by 2 bases and J by 2 bases, with 3 bases of the junction left unmatched. CDR3 DNA sequence: TGTGCCAGCAGCTTACCTAGCGGGAGAACCTACGAGCAGTACTTC. This sequence encodes CASSLPSGRTYEQYF.

The V call is TRBV10-2, the J call TRBJ2-2, with a weak D call TRBD2 (5 bases). Germline assignment: CDR1 WSHSY and CDR2 SAAADI. V was shortened by 7 bases and J by 5 bases, with 14 bases between the two germline ends. The CDR3 totals 14 residues. CDR3 sequence: CASISTRGTGELFF. In DNA, the CDR3 is TGCGCCAGCATCTCCACTCGAGGGACCGGGGAGCTGTTTTTT.

V is TRBV11-2 and J is TRBJ2-1; TRBD2 aligns across 9 bases. V dropped 3 bases and J dropped 6; count of bases not matched to a gene: 3. Germline V lookup: CDR1 SGHAT, CDR2 FQNNGV. The CDR3 consists of 14 residues. The DNA for the CDR3 is TGTGCCAGCAGCTTTGCGGGAGGGCCCAATGAGCAGTTCTTC. Its protein is CASSFAGGPNEQFF.

The rearrangement uses TRBV4-1 and TRBJ2-2; 10 nucleotides agree with TRBD2. Trimming at V came to 4 bases and at J to 6 bases, leaving 11 bases not matched to a gene. CDR1 MGHRA and CDR2 YSYEKL come from the germline V gene. The CDR3 has 17 residues. The CDR3 region has the DNA TGCGCCAGCAGCCTACGAGCGGGAGGGCCTTTTGCCGGGGAGCTGTTTTTT. It translates to CASSLRAGGPFAGELFF.

The chain uses TRBV4-1 and TRBJ2-1; D possibly corresponds to TRBD2 (6 bases). Germline V gene sequence: CDR1 MGHRA, CDR2 YSYEKL. There are 15 residues in the CDR3. The V gene lost 1 base and the J gene lost 6 bases, with 13 bases spanning the gap. The CDR3 nucleotides are TGCGCCAGCAGCCAAGGACTAGTGACCGGCAATGAGCAGTTCTTC. Its protein product is CASSQGLVTGNEQFF.

About this clone: At one boundary the junction diverges from the germline segment, which might be a read error. The chain recombines TRBV2 with TRBJ2-7, with D unclear. The CDR3 totals 12 residues. CDR1 SNHLY and CDR2 FYNNEI come from the germline V gene. The CDR3 is CASSLDSSEQYF. CDR3 coding DNA: TGTGCCAGCAGTCTTGACTCCTCCGAGCAGTACTTC.

The chain joins TRBV27 to TRBJ1-4; 8 positions agree with TRBD1. The V gene end was trimmed by 5 bases and the J gene end by 5 bases; junction bases not matched to a gene: 7. This CDR3 has 15 residues. The germline V gene encodes CDR1 MNHEY and CDR2 SMNVEV (reference sequence). The CDR3 here is CASSPNRGENEKLFF. The DNA for the CDR3 is TGTGCCAGCAGTCCCAACAGGGGGGAGAATGAAAAACTGTTTTTT.

This clone was detected only a few times. The rearrangement joins TRBV30 to TRBJ1-1; D is unresolved. Germline-derived CDR1 and CDR2 are GTSNPN and SVGIG (reference sequence). V dropped 4 bases and J dropped 4 bases, with 10 bases sitting between them. This CDR3 has 12 residues. CDR3 sequence reads: CAWTGGSTEAFF. For the CDR3, the DNA is TGTGCCTGGACAGGTGGTAGCACTGAAGCTTTCTTT.

The genes are TRBV5-8 and TRBJ2-3; 12 bases fit TRBD2. This CDR3 comprises 15 residues. The trim removed 2 bases at V and 3 bases at J, leaving 1 base unmatched. Germline V gives CDR1 SGHTS, CDR2 YDEGEE. CDR3 amino acids: CASSFTSGRTDTQYF. The CDR3 DNA is TGTGCCAGCAGCTTCACTAGCGGGAGGACAGATACGCAGTATTTT.